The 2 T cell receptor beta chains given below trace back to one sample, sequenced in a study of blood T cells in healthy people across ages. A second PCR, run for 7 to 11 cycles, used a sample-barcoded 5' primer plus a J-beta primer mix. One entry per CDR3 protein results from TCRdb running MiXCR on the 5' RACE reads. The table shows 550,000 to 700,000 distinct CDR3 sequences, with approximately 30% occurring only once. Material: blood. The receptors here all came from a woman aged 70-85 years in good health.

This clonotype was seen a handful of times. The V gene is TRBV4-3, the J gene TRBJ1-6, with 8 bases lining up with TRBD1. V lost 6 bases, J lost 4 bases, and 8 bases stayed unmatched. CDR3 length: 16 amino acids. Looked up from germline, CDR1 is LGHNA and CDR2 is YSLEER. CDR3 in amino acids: CASRRGQGLYNSPLHF. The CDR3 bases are TGCGCCAGCAGACGAGGACAGGGCCTTTATAATTCACCCCTCCACTTT.

The CDR3 bases are TGCAGTGCTGCGTACCGGACAGGGGGCACCCACGAGCAGTACTTC. It specifies CSAAYRTGGTHEQYF. The chain employs TRBV20-1 and TRBJ2-7; 11 positions agree with TRBD1. J lost 5 bases, V lost 5 bases, and 11 bases had no gene match. CDR1 is DFQATT and CDR2 is SNEGSKA in the germline V gene (reference sequence). The CDR3 is 15 amino acids.